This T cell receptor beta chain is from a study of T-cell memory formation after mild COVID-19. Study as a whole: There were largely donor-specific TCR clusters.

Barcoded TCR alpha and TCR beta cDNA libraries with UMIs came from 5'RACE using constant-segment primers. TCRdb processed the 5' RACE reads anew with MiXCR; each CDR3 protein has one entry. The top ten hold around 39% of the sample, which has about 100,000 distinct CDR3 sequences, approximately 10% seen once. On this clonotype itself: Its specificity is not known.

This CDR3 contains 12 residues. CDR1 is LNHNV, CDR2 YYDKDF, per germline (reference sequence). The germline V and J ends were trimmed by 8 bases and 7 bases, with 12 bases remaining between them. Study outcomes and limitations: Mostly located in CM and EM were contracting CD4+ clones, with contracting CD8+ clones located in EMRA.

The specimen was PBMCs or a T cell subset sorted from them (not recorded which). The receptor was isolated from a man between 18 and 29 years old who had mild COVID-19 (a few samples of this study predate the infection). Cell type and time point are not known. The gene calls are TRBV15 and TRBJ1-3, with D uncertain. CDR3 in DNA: TGTGCCACCGCAGGAGGAGCGAACACCATATATTTT. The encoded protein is CATAGGANTIYF.